The 2 T cell receptor beta chains presented below share a single source sample, sequenced in a study of CD8+CD57+ T cells in acquired aplastic anemia. The patients chosen for sequencing had shown expansion of CD8+CD57+ cells (detected by flow cytometry). Template material for TCR beta VDJ and CDR3 profiling consisted of genomic DNA. One entry per CDR3 protein results from TCRdb running MiXCR on the reads. The sample includes around 430,000 distinct CDR3 sequences, around 30% of them seen just once. The material sequenced was sorted CD4+, CD8+, or CD8+CD57+ T cells (not recorded which) from PBMCs. Receptor source: a human donor with aplastic anemia.

On this clonotype: One junction end does not reproduce the germline sequence, and a read error may be involved. This rearrangement joins TRBV7-8 to TRBJ1-4; D is possibly TRBD1 (6 bases). Per the germline V gene, CDR1 is SGHVS and CDR2 is FQNEAQ. The CDR3 has 15 residues. This chain's CDR3 is CASSSNRVPKEKLLF. As DNA, the CDR3 is TGTGCCAGCAGCTCAAACAGGGTGCCGAAAGAAAAACTGCTTTTT.

The sample holds many counts of this clonotype. The V gene is TRBV7-9, the J gene TRBJ1-1; no clear D gene. There are 13 residues in the CDR3. V was pared by 5 bases and J by 1 base, with 8 bases between. CDR1 is SEHNR, CDR2 FQNEAQ, per germline (reference sequence). CDR3 sequence (DNA): TGTGCCAGCAGCGACAACCGGAACACTGAAGCTTTCTTT. Protein sequence: CASSDNRNTEAFF. Based on the CDR3 plus reference TRBV7-9 and TRBJ1-1, the full variable domain is DTGVSQNPRHKITKRGQNVTFRCDPISEHNRLYWYRQTLGQGPEFLTYFQNEAQLEKSRLLSDRFSAERPKGSFSTLEIQRTEQGDSAMYLCASSDNRNTEAFFGQGTRLTVV.